This paragraph covers one TCR beta chain sequence. The data derive from a study of blood T cell repertoires in COVID-19. Study details: PBMCs, B-cell-depleted T cells, or T cells provided the cDNA or gDNA that made up the material.

The table came from immunoSEQ multiplex PCR; TCRdb's copy has only in-frame clones and leaves some out. Of some 61,000 clones in the sample, 89% are singletons; the top ten hold less than 2%. This TCR derives from a man in his sixties with acute or convalescent COVID-19. Material: peripheral blood.

The CDR3 bases are TGTGCCAGCAGCACCCTAGCACAAGAGACCCAGTACTTC. Amino acid sequence: CASSTLAQETQYF. This chain connects TRBV11-2 to TRBJ2-5; possible D gene TRBD2, 5 bases. V was trimmed by 5 bases and J by 2 bases, leaving 9 bases between them. Germline values: CDR1 SGHAT, CDR2 FQNNGV. The CDR3 has 13 amino acids. The full variable domain, with the rest looked up from reference TRBV11-2 and TRBJ2-5, is EAGVAQSPRYKIIEKRQSVAFWCNPISGHATLYWYQQILGQGPKLLIQFQNNGVVDDSQLPKDRFSAERLKGVDSTLKIQPAKLEDSAVYLCASSTLAQETQYFGPGTRLLVL.